These T cell receptor beta chains were read from a single sample in a study of human T cells and chemical hapten exposure. Via MiXCR, TCRdb re-called the RACE reads, giving one row per CDR3 protein. The sample has some 250,000 distinct CDR3 sequences, roughly 8% seen once. The input for sequencing was whole blood, taken in connection with sensitization to the hapten diphenylcyclopropenone (DPC). These receptors were collected from a man aged 18 to 30 with alopecia areata. Some clones in this sample may be carry-over from other donors' samples. Both conserved end residues are part of each CDR3. D genes are given only for firm matches. Rows may omit the clone size; those that give it use once, few, many or a size class.

d_call: -; clone_size: -; j_call: TRBJ2-1; v_call: TRBV6-2/TRBV6-3; cdr3_aa: CASSFMAEGYNEQFF; cdr3_nt: TGTGCCAGCAGTTTTATGGCGGAGGGGTACAATGAGCAGTTCTTC
d_call: TRBD1; clone_size: few; j_call: TRBJ2-3; v_call: TRBV9; cdr3_aa: CASSVASGTGYSTDTQYF; cdr3_nt: TGTGCCAGCAGCGTAGCAAGCGGGACAGGGTATAGCACAGATACGCAGTATTTT
d_call: -; clone_size: few; j_call: TRBJ1-1; v_call: TRBV20-1; cdr3_aa: CSAREGGGVGTEAFF; cdr3_nt: TGCAGTGCTAGAGAGGGGGGCGGAGTCGGCACTGAAGCTTTCTTT
d_call: TRBD1; clone_size: -; j_call: TRBJ1-4; v_call: TRBV27; cdr3_aa: CASSSIRDRGEEKLFF; cdr3_nt: TGTGCCAGCAGTTCGATACGGGACAGGGGGGAGGAAAAACTGTTTTTT
d_call: -; clone_size: -; j_call: TRBJ1-1; v_call: TRBV28; cdr3_aa: CASKPGDTEAFF; cdr3_nt: TGTGCCAGCAAACCCGGGGACACTGAAGCTTTCTTT
d_call: -; clone_size: -; j_call: TRBJ1-2; v_call: TRBV4-3; cdr3_aa: CASSQDENTYGYTF; cdr3_nt: TGCGCCAGCAGCCAAGATGAGAACACGTATGGCTACACCTTC
d_call: -; clone_size: -; j_call: TRBJ1-4; v_call: TRBV28; cdr3_aa: CASSPERIGEKLFF; cdr3_nt: TGTGCCAGCAGCCCTGAGAGAATCGGAGAAAAACTGTTTTTT
d_call: TRBD2; clone_size: -; j_call: TRBJ2-1; v_call: TRBV11-3; cdr3_aa: CASRERGGPYNEQFF; cdr3_nt: TGTGCCAGCAGAGAGCGGGGGGGCCCCTACAATGAGCAGTTCTTC
d_call: -; clone_size: few; j_call: TRBJ1-6; v_call: TRBV7-2; cdr3_aa: CASSLGGSYSPLHF; cdr3_nt: TGTGCCAGCAGCTTAGGGGGATCCTATTCACCCCTCCACTTT
d_call: -; clone_size: -; j_call: TRBJ2-5; v_call: TRBV6-5; cdr3_aa: CASSYGLGKMYQETQYF; cdr3_nt: TGTGCCAGCAGTTACGGCCTGGGCAAAATGTACCAAGAGACCCAGTACTTC
d_call: -; clone_size: few; j_call: TRBJ2-2; v_call: TRBV28; cdr3_aa: CASSLSPSNTGELFF; cdr3_nt: TGTGCCAGCAGTTTATCCCCTTCTAACACCGGGGAGCTGTTTTTT
d_call: -; clone_size: few; j_call: TRBJ1-6; v_call: TRBV20-1; cdr3_aa: CSARGRGGSDNSPLHF; cdr3_nt: TGCAGTGCTAGAGGACGAGGGGGTTCGGATAATTCACCCCTCCACTTT
d_call: TRBD1; clone_size: -; j_call: TRBJ1-2; v_call: TRBV28; cdr3_aa: CASSSGTARNYGYTF; cdr3_nt: TGTGCCAGCAGTTCCGGGACAGCGAGAAACTATGGCTACACCTTC
d_call: -; clone_size: many; j_call: TRBJ2-4; v_call: TRBV29-1; cdr3_aa: CSVELGANDIQYF; cdr3_nt: TGCAGCGTTGAGTTGGGGGCGAACGACATTCAGTACTTC
d_call: -; clone_size: few; j_call: TRBJ2-1; v_call: TRBV28; cdr3_aa: CASSRTIDGYNEQFF; cdr3_nt: TGTGCCAGCAGCCGTACTATAGACGGCTACAATGAGCAGTTCTTC
d_call: -; clone_size: few; j_call: TRBJ2-2; v_call: TRBV11-2; cdr3_aa: CASSLGGAGELFF; cdr3_nt: TGTGCCAGCAGCTTAGGTGGGGCCGGGGAGCTGTTTTTT
d_call: -; clone_size: few; j_call: TRBJ1-2; v_call: TRBV12-3/TRBV12-4; cdr3_aa: CASSQTGLHGYTF; cdr3_nt: TGTGCCAGCAGTCAGACAGGTCTCCATGGCTACACCTTC
d_call: -; clone_size: few; j_call: TRBJ1-1; v_call: TRBV28; cdr3_aa: CASSSPTVEAFF; cdr3_nt: TGTGCCAGCAGTTCACCTACCGTTGAAGCTTTCTTT
d_call: -; clone_size: many; j_call: TRBJ1-1; v_call: TRBV29-1; cdr3_aa: CSVEVRQGTEAFF; cdr3_nt: TGCAGCGTTGAAGTTCGGCAGGGCACTGAAGCTTTCTTT
d_call: -; clone_size: few; j_call: TRBJ2-1; v_call: TRBV4-1; cdr3_aa: CASSPNYWGADNEQFF; cdr3_nt: TGCGCCAGCAGCCCAAATTATTGGGGGGCCGACAATGAGCAGTTCTTC
d_call: TRBD1; clone_size: -; j_call: TRBJ2-7; v_call: TRBV28; cdr3_aa: CASSRDRPYKQYF; cdr3_nt: TGTGCCAGCAGTCGGGACAGGCCCTACAAGCAGTACTTC
d_call: TRBD1; clone_size: many; j_call: TRBJ1-1; v_call: TRBV3-1; cdr3_aa: CASSQGRTGVTEAFF; cdr3_nt: TGTGCCAGCAGCCAAGGGAGGACAGGGGTTACTGAAGCTTTCTTT
d_call: -; clone_size: -; j_call: TRBJ1-6; v_call: TRBV5-6; cdr3_aa: CASSGPGQSRSPLHF; cdr3_nt: TGTGCCAGCAGCGGGCCCGGACAGAGCCGTTCACCCCTCCACTTT
d_call: TRBD2; clone_size: -; j_call: TRBJ2-1; v_call: TRBV4-2; cdr3_aa: CASSQDLAGQIYNEQFF; cdr3_nt: TGTGCCAGCAGCCAAGACCTAGCGGGGCAGATATACAATGAGCAGTTCTTC
d_call: TRBD2; clone_size: few; j_call: TRBJ2-3; v_call: TRBV19; cdr3_aa: CASSARLAGATDTQYF; cdr3_nt: TGTGCCAGTAGTGCCAGACTAGCGGGGGCCACAGATACGCAGTATTTT
d_call: -; clone_size: few; j_call: TRBJ1-1; v_call: TRBV11-2; cdr3_aa: CASSFEGVRTEAFF; cdr3_nt: TGTGCCAGCAGCTTTGAAGGGGTGAGGACTGAAGCTTTCTTT
d_call: -; clone_size: -; j_call: TRBJ1-1; v_call: TRBV29-1; cdr3_aa: CSVSKRDSSWGNTEAFF; cdr3_nt: TGCAGCGTCTCGAAAAGGGACTCCTCTTGGGGGAACACTGAAGCTTTCTTT
d_call: -; clone_size: -; j_call: TRBJ2-7; v_call: TRBV7-2; cdr3_aa: CASSLGPSISYEQYF; cdr3_nt: TGTGCCAGCAGCTTAGGTCCCAGCATCTCCTACGAGCAGTACTTC
d_call: -; clone_size: few; j_call: TRBJ2-2; v_call: TRBV6-4; cdr3_aa: CASLRDVGLGELFF; cdr3_nt: TGTGCCAGCCTCCGGGACGTAGGACTCGGGGAGCTGTTTTTT